These 27 T cell receptor beta chains share one sample of origin, sequenced in a study of T cell responses to AZD1222 COVID-19 vaccine. Measured with immunoSEQ multiplex PCR; TCRdb has only the in-frame clones, and not every one. Of about 75,000 clones listed, about 87% were seen once; the top ten hold more than 8.5%. The sequencing used peripheral blood, collected 28 days after the second dose of the MenACWY control vaccine. Source of these receptors: an adult who received the MenACWY meningococcal vaccine as a control.

The chain links TRBV9 to TRBJ2-3; perhaps TRBD1 as D (6 bases). CDR1 and CDR2 (germline): SGDLS, YYNGEE. V lost 0 bases to trimming and J lost 2 bases, with 10 bases between them. The CDR3 sequence is 15 residues long. The CDR3 nucleotides read TGTGCCAGCAGCGTAGGAGGGGGATTCACAGATACGCAGTATTTT. Translated: CASSVGGGFTDTQYF.

The chain combines TRBV29-1 with TRBJ1-1; 8 bases agree with TRBD1. After removal of 3 bases from V and 7 bases from J, the junction contained 10 bases not matched to a gene. Germline V CDR1 and CDR2: SQVTM, ANQGSEA. CDR3 length: 14 residues. The CDR3 reads CSVDRTGNENEAFF. As DNA, the CDR3 is TGCAGCGTTGATCGGACAGGGAATGAAAATGAAGCTTTCTTT.

The chain carries TRBV3-1 (or the pseudogene TRBV3-2) and TRBJ2-1, with 12 positions matching TRBD1. The trim removed 9 bases at V and 7 bases at J, leaving 10 bases unmatched. CDR3 length: 15 amino acids. Looked up from germline, CDR1 is LGHDT and CDR2 is YNNKEL (reference sequence). CDR3 residues: CASSMGQGARNEQFF. CDR3 coding DNA: TGTGCCAGTAGTATGGGACAGGGGGCGAGGAATGAGCAGTTCTTC.

The chain links TRBV5-1 to TRBJ2-2, with D possibly matching TRBD1 (7 bases). From germline, CDR1 is SGHRS and CDR2 YFSETQ. This CDR3 has 15 amino acids. The V and J ends lost 4 bases and 6 bases respectively, with 16 bases between them. The CDR3: CASSPNRGGSGELFF. The CDR3 nucleotides are TGCGCCAGCAGCCCAAACAGGGGAGGATCCGGGGAGCTGTTTTTT.

The chain carries TRBV19 and TRBJ2-1, with D perhaps matching TRBD2 (6 bases). CDR1 and CDR2 (germline): LNHDA, SQIVND (reference sequence). The CDR3 contains 16 residues. V was trimmed by 7 bases and J by 5 bases, leaving 21 bases between them. As DNA, the CDR3 is TGTGCCAGTACCCCGCGGGACGGAAGTGGGGACAATGAGCAGTTCTTC. It encodes CASTPRDGSGDNEQFF.

This clone is a singleton in its sample. The J gene is TRBJ1-2, the V gene TRBV7-2; no firm D call. Germline lookup yields CDR1 SGHTA and CDR2 FQGNSA. The CDR3 length is 15 residues. V lost 1 base and J lost 0, with 9 bases in between. CDR3 DNA: TGTGCCAGCAGCTTAGGAAGGCTAGCTAACTATGGCTACACCTTC. Amino acids: CASSLGRLANYGYTF.

The chain is built from TRBV19 and TRBJ1-1; 7 bases align to TRBD1. With 3 bases clipped from V and 0 bases from J, the junction kept 1 base outside the gene matches. This CDR3 comprises 14 residues. In germline, CDR1 is LNHDA, CDR2 SQIVND (reference sequence). The CDR3 DNA reads as TGTGCCAGTAGTATCAGGGGGATGAACACTGAAGCTTTCTTT. Residues: CASSIRGMNTEAFF.

The genes are TRBV6-5 and TRBJ2-1; D unclear. Germline V gives CDR1 MNHEY, CDR2 SVGAGI. The V end lost 6 bases, the J end lost 7 bases, and 10 bases lay between the germline ends. This CDR3 region has 12 residues. CDR3 DNA: TGTGCCAGCAGCCCCCCCGCTAATGAGCAGTTCTTC. This encodes CASSPPANEQFF.

In this sample, this clone turned up once. The chain links TRBV7-2 to TRBJ2-5, with D perhaps assigned TRBD1 or TRBD2 (6 bases each). Trimming shortened V by 3 bases and J by 2 bases, and 13 bases separated the two germline ends. Per germline, CDR1 SGHTA and CDR2 FQGNSA. The CDR3 is 15 amino acids. This CDR3 reads CASSFGGGEQETQYF. CDR3 DNA sequence: TGTGCCAGCAGCTTCGGAGGGGGAGAGCAAGAGACCCAGTACTTC.

This chain links TRBV18 with TRBJ1-4; 7 bases line up with TRBD1. CDR1 KGHSH and CDR2 LQKENI come from the germline V gene. This CDR3 contains 15 residues. The V segment lost 2 bases and the J segment 7 bases; nucleotides outside the gene matches: 7. The CDR3 bases are TGTGCCAGCTCACCAGCCGGGACAGTTCGTGAAAAACTGTTTTTT. Protein: CASSPAGTVREKLFF.

This clone was seen only once. The chain employs TRBV4-1 and TRBJ1-2, with D perhaps matching TRBD1 (5 bases). The CDR3 sequence is 15 residues long. The germline V and J ends were trimmed by 3 bases and 3 bases, with 14 bases remaining between them. Looked up from germline, CDR1 is MGHRA and CDR2 is YSYEKL. The DNA of the CDR3 is TGCGCCAGCAGCCACCCGGGGCGGAGGGACTATGGCTACACCTTC. Encoded protein: CASSHPGRRDYGYTF.

CDR3 sequence reads: CASSRGQTYEQYF. CDR3 DNA sequence: TGTGCCAGCTCCCGGGGCCAAACCTACGAGCAGTACTTC. V usage is TRBV18 and J usage is TRBJ2-7, with D perhaps being TRBD1 or TRBD2 (5 bases each). Germline CDR1 KGHSH, CDR2 LQKENI. V was trimmed by 6 bases and J by 2 bases, leaving 11 bases between them. This CDR3 is 13 amino acids long.

In DNA, the CDR3 is TGTGCCAGCAGCTTAGCGGGGGACCACAATGAGCAGTTCTTC. This encodes CASSLAGDHNEQFF. The chain links TRBV5-4 to TRBJ2-1, with 8 bases that match TRBD2. V trimming: 2 bases; J trimming: 5 bases; junction bases outside the gene matches: 3. In germline, CDR1 is SGHNT, CDR2 YYREEE (reference sequence). The CDR3 consists of 14 residues.

The J gene is TRBJ1-5, the V gene TRBV4-3; D is undetermined. The length of the CDR3 is 14 residues. Germline CDR1 and CDR2: LGHNA and YSLEER. Trimming cost V 1 base and J 2 bases, with 6 bases left between them. DNA for the CDR3: TGCGCCAGCAGCCAAGGTTGGGGCAATCAGCCCCAGCATTTT. This gives the protein CASSQGWGNQPQHF.

The V and J genes are TRBV19 and TRBJ2-6; D unclear. V shed 10 bases and J shed 2 bases, with 9 bases lying between them. The CDR3 is 13 amino acids. Germline V CDR1 and CDR2: LNHDA, SQIVND (reference sequence). CDR3 sequence reads: CATRIPGANVLTF. CDR3 DNA sequence: TGTGCCACCAGGATCCCTGGGGCCAACGTCCTGACTTTC.

The J gene is TRBJ2-5, the V gene TRBV4-3, with D tentatively TRBD1 or TRBD2 (5 bases each). Germline-derived CDR1 and CDR2 are LGHNA and YSLEER. The CDR3 has 16 amino acids. Trimming left V 1 base short and J 3 bases short, with 15 bases between. CDR3 residues: CASSQAFRGVEETQYF. CDR3 bases: TGCGCCAGCAGCCAAGCTTTCAGAGGGGTCGAAGAGACCCAGTACTTC.

This rearrangement joins TRBV30 to TRBJ2-2; TRBD1 matches at 8 bases. The J segment lost 8 bases and the V segment lost 0 bases, leaving 11 bases of the junction unmatched. The CDR3 consists of 16 residues. From germline, CDR1 is GTSNPN and CDR2 SVGIG (reference sequence). The CDR3 coding sequence is TGTGCCTGGAGTGTATCGTCGACAGGGGTAGGGGGGGAGCTGTTTTTT. Residues: CAWSVSSTGVGGELFF. Full variable domain (outside the CDR3, taken from reference TRBV30 and TRBJ2-2): SQTIHQWPATLVQPVGSPLSLECTVEGTSNPNLYWYRQAAGRGLQLLFYSVGIGQISSEVPQNLSASRPQDRQFILSSKKLLLSDSGFYLCAWSVSSTGVGGELFFGEGSRLTVL.

The chain employs TRBV5-3 and TRBJ1-3; D perhaps matches TRBD1 (6 bases). TRBV5-3 is labeled an ORF, and its function is uncertain. The CDR3 sequence is 16 residues long. The V end lost 0 bases, the J end lost 7 bases, and 17 bases lay between the germline ends. In DNA, the CDR3 is TGTGCCAGAAGCTTGGCCCAGGAAGGGGGAGGTAACACCATATATTTT. It translates to CARSLAQEGGGNTIYF.

The rearrangement links TRBV6-6 to TRBJ1-5; D remains unclear. Germline V gene data show CDR1 as MNHNY and CDR2 as SVGAGI (reference sequence). The CDR3 totals 12 residues. Trimming took off 2 bases at V and 3 bases at J, with 2 bases between the two ends. The CDR3 bases are TGTGCCAGCAGTTACGCCAATCAGCCCCAGCATTTT. Translating it yields CASSYANQPQHF.

The chain combines TRBV11-3 with TRBJ2-2; maybe TRBD2 (6 bases). Between the trimmed V and J ends, which lost 5 bases and 3 bases, there was a span of 10 bases. The CDR3 is 14 residues long. The germline gives CDR1 SGHNT, CDR2 YENEEA. The CDR3 loop reads CASSPGVDTGELFF. As DNA, the CDR3 is TGTGCCAGCAGCCCGGGGGTAGACACCGGGGAGCTGTTTTTT.

The chain couples TRBV3-1 (or the pseudogene TRBV3-2) to TRBJ2-1; perhaps TRBD1 as D (5 bases). V lost 0 bases and J 4 bases, leaving 10 bases between the germline ends. The CDR3 has 15 residues. Germline loops: CDR1 LGHDT, CDR2 YNNKEL (reference sequence). CDR3 protein: CASSQEPTGYNEQFF. Written as DNA, the CDR3 is TGTGCCAGCAGCCAAGAACCAACAGGTTACAATGAGCAGTTCTTC.

A word on this clone: Other DNA sequences within the sample encode an identical CDR3. V usage is TRBV2 and J usage is TRBJ2-7, with D unclear. The V gene's germline CDR1 is SNHLY and CDR2 FYNNEI. Trimming stripped 4 bases from V and 0 bases from J, with 10 bases between. The CDR3 has 14 amino acids. CDR3 sequence reads: CASSGGRSSYEQYF. CDR3 coding DNA: TGTGCCAGCAGTGGAGGTCGGAGCTCCTACGAGCAGTACTTC.

This chain uses TRBV18 with TRBJ1-5; weak D call: TRBD1 (6 bases). The CDR3 loop spans 16 amino acids. Trimming removed 3 bases at V and 6 bases at J, with 18 bases between. Germline loops: CDR1 KGHSH, CDR2 LQKENI. This CDR3 reads CASSPSGPRGGQPQHF. DNA for the CDR3: TGTGCCAGCTCACCGTCAGGACCGCGAGGGGGTCAGCCCCAGCATTTT.

V is TRBV4-1 and J is TRBJ1-1; TRBD1 aligns across 10 bases. Germline lookup yields CDR1 MGHRA and CDR2 YSYEKL. There are 16 residues in the CDR3. Trimming removed 4 bases from V and 7 bases from J; junction bases left unmatched: 12. This chain's CDR3 is CASSRDPGQGSNEAFF. CDR3 in DNA: TGCGCCAGCAGCCGGGATCCGGGACAGGGGTCAAATGAAGCTTTCTTT.

This clone was recorded only once. The rearrangement links TRBV27 to TRBJ1-2; 9 bases align to TRBD1. CDR3 length: 15 amino acids. Germline trimming cut 0 bases from V and 8 bases from J; bases unmatched to any gene: 7. CDR1 MNHEY and CDR2 SMNVEV come from the germline V gene (reference sequence). CDR3 sequence reads: CASSLSSGTGRGYTF. The DNA for the CDR3 is TGTGCCAGCAGTTTATCCTCCGGGACAGGGAGGGGCTACACCTTC.

The chain links TRBV19 to TRBJ1-5, with 8 positions matching TRBD1. Losses at the gene ends were 5 bases for V and 5 bases for J; bases not matched to a gene: 8. The CDR3 spans 15 residues. CDR1 LNHDA and CDR2 SQIVND come from the germline V gene (reference sequence). The CDR3 region is CASSPSQGVDQPQHF. DNA of the CDR3: TGTGCCAGTAGTCCGTCACAGGGGGTTGATCAGCCCCAGCATTTT.

This clone was counted a single time. The V call is TRBV9, the J call TRBJ2-5; no definite D call. Germline V gene sequence: CDR1 SGDLS, CDR2 YYNGEE. V shed 1 base and J shed 1 base, with 8 bases lying between them. CDR3 length: 14 residues. This chain's CDR3 is CASSVSGPQETQYF. The CDR3 bases are TGTGCCAGCAGCGTATCCGGGCCCCAAGAGACCCAGTACTTC. Using reference TRBV9 and TRBJ2-5 for the parts outside the CDR3, the full variable domain is DSGVTQTPKHLITATGQRVTLRCSPRSGDLSVYWYQQSLDQGLQFLIQYYNGEERAKGNILERFSAQQFPDLHSELNLSSLELGDSALYFCASSVSGPQETQYFGPGTRLLVL.